The 3 T cell receptor beta chains in this list originate from one sample, sequenced in a study of cytomegalovirus exposure and HLA in healthy donors. Primers: 60 Vbeta forward and 13 Jbeta reverse. Profiling relied on immunoSEQ multiplex PCR, and the TCRdb table lists in-frame clones only, not all of them. There are 250,000 or so clones in the sample; 70% to 90% occur only once, and 1% to 1.5% lies in the top ten. The sequencing input was PBMCs. The receptors come from a human donor in good health.

This chain connects TRBV5-4 to TRBJ2-2, with a tentative D call TRBD2 (5 bases). CDR3 length equals 15 residues. Per the germline V gene, CDR1 is SGHNT and CDR2 is YYREEE (reference sequence). Between the trimmed V and J ends, which lost 0 bases and 9 bases, there was a span of 15 bases. CDR3 sequence (DNA): TGTGCCAGCAGCTTGGTGGAGGCGGGCTCCCGGGAGCTGTTTTTT. Its protein product is CASSLVEAGSRELFF. Together with reference TRBV5-4 and TRBJ2-2, the CDR3 gives the full variable domain: ETGVTQSPTHLIKTRGQQVTLRCSSQSGHNTVSWYQQALGQGPQFIFQYYREEENGRGNFPPRFSGLQFPNYSSELNVNALELDDSALYLCASSLVEAGSRELFFGEGSRLTVL.

The CDR3 reads CASSRDRVTEAFF. The CDR3 DNA reads as TGCGCCAGCAGCCGGGACAGGGTAACTGAAGCTTTCTTT. The chain couples TRBV10-1 to TRBJ1-1; 9 nucleotides line up with TRBD1. Germline V lookup: CDR1 WNHNN, CDR2 SYGVQD (reference sequence). The CDR3 has 13 amino acids. J was trimmed by 5 bases and V by 6 bases; bases with no gene match: 4.

V usage is TRBV6-6 and J usage is TRBJ2-5, with 11 bases matching TRBD2. The CDR3 is 15 residues long. With V trimmed by 6 bases and J by 3 bases, 6 bases remained unmatched. Per germline, CDR1 MNHNY and CDR2 SVGAGI (reference sequence). CDR3 nucleotide sequence: TGTGCCAGCAGAGAGGGACTAGCGGTGAAAGAGACCCAGTACTTC. Encoded protein: CASREGLAVKETQYF.